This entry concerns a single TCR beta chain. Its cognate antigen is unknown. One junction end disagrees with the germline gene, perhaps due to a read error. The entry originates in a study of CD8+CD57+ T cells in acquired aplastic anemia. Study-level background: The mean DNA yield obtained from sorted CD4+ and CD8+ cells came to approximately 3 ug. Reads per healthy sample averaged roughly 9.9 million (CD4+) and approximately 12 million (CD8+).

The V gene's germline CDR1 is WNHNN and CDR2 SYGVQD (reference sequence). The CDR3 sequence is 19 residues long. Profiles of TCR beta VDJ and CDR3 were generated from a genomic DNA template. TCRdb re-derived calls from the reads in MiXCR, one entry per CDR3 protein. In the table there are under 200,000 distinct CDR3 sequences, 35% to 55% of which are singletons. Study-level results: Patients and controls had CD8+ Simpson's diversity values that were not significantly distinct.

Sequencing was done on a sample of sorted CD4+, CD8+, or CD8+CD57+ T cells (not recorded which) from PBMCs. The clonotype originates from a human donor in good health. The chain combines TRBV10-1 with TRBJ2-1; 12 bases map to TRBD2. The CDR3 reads CASSGGLAGGTSSYNQQFF. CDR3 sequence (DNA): TGCGCCAGCAGCGGGGGGCTAGCGGGAGGGACAAGCTCCTACAATCAGCAGTTCTTC.